This paragraph reports one T cell receptor (beta chain). Its antigen is unknown. The data originate from a study of STAT5B mutations in CD4+ large granular lymphocyte leukemia. General observations from the study: Compared with healthy controls (2/35), patient top clones favored TRBV06 (8/27). Main leukemic clonotypes were patient-specific, but about 26% appeared at low frequency elsewhere. Patient CD4-sorted repertoires stayed more clonal than healthy ones after leukemic-clone removal.

Per the original methods: The detection floor for productive clonotype frequency was 2.59 x 10-5. Profiling relied on immunoSEQ multiplex PCR, and the TCRdb table lists in-frame clones only, not all of them. V and J calls and clone size are those listed in that table; D and trimming were worked out from the DNA. This table holds 20,000 to 25,000 clones, about 71% found once. The ends were cut back, 4 bases at V and 2 bases at J, with 4 bases in the middle. The CDR3 runs to 12 residues. Germline lookup yields CDR1 SGHVS and CDR2 FQNEAQ. Sample: CD4+ T cells from blood buffy coats. This receptor was identified in a human donor in good health. The chain combines TRBV7-8 with TRBJ2-3; no definite D call. CDR3 sequence (DNA): TGTGCCAGCAGCTCCTTCACAGATACGCAGTATTTT. Translating gives CASSSFTDTQYF.